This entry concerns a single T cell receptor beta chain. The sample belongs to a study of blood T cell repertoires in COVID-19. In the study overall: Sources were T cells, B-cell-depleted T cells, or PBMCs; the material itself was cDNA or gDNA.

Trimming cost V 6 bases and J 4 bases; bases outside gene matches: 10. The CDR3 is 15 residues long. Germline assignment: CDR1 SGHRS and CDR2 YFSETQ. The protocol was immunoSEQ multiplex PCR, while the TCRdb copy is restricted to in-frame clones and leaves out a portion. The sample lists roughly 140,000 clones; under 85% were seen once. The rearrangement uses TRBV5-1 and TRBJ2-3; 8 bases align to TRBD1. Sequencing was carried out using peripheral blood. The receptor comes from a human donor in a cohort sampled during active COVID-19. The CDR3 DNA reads TGCGCCAGCACCAGGACCAGGGGGCAAGCAGATACGCAGTATTTT. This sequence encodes CASTRTRGQADTQYF.